The sequence of this TCR beta chain was determined in a study of regulatory T cells in long-lasting Graves disease. Study results and limitations: Patients with persistent disease showed a bias toward TRBV28, TRBJ1-2 and TRBJ2-5. Whereas new patients shared 1,000 or so public clonotypes, persistent patients shared more, at 2,500 to 3,500.

Time point reported: persistent/refractory GD, antithyroid drugs over 5 years with positive TRAb. PBMC-derived RNA was used for the TCR library. Diagnosing Graves' disease relied on the American Thyroid Association guidelines. Germline V gives CDR1 MDHEN, CDR2 SYDVKM. The CDR3 consists of 12 residues. Trimming removed 7 bases at V and 9 bases at J, with 16 bases between. The table lists this clonotype with many counts. The target antigen is unknown. Arm-PCR of CDR3 regions with iRepertoire HTBI primers generated TCR beta libraries. TCRdb recomputed calls from the multiplex PCR reads with MiXCR, one row per CDR3 protein. The sample has about 420,000 distinct CDR3 sequences, 20% to 25% seen once.

This sequence was found in a female donor with Graves disease. The chain is built from TRBV28 and TRBJ2-7; D is undetermined. The sample was peripheral blood mononuclear cells (PBMCs), taken when the disease was refractory, from a patient treated with antithyroid drugs. In nucleotides, the CDR3 is TGTGCCAGCAAGGATCCCGCCGTTCCGCAGTACTTC. It yields the protein CASKDPAVPQYF.